Following are 22 T cell receptor beta chains from one sample sequenced in a study of cytomegalovirus exposure and HLA in healthy donors. The PCR made use of 60 Vbeta and 13 Jbeta primers. The table came from immunoSEQ multiplex PCR; TCRdb's copy has only in-frame clones and leaves some out. The data hold roughly 150,000 clones, with 76% observed a single time. Material: PBMCs. The receptors originated from a male donor in good health and CMV-seronegative.

The rearrangement links TRBV5-4 to TRBJ2-3, with TRBD1 matching over 7 bases. With 4 bases clipped from V and 2 bases from J, the junction kept 10 bases outside the gene matches. Germline V gene sequence: CDR1 SGHNT, CDR2 YYREEE (reference sequence). The CDR3 runs to 16 residues. This CDR3 reads CASSDGTVGFTDTQYF. The DNA of the CDR3 is TGTGCCAGCAGCGATGGGACAGTGGGATTCACAGATACGCAGTATTTT. Full variable domain (missing parts from reference TRBV5-4 and TRBJ2-3): ETGVTQSPTHLIKTRGQQVTLRCSSQSGHNTVSWYQQALGQGPQFIFQYYREEENGRGNFPPRFSGLQFPNYSSELNVNALELDDSALYLCASSDGTVGFTDTQYFGPGTRLTVL.

This sequence joins TRBV4-1 and TRBJ2-1, with a tentative D call TRBD2 (7 bases). V was shortened by 0 bases and J by 8 bases, with 17 bases between the two germline ends. This CDR3 comprises 16 residues. Germline loops: CDR1 MGHRA, CDR2 YSYEKL. CDR3 amino acids: CASSQDRGEGRDEQFF. CDR3 sequence (DNA): TGCGCCAGCAGCCAAGATAGGGGGGAGGGCCGCGATGAGCAGTTCTTC.

This chain connects TRBV2 to TRBJ1-5, with D uncertain. This CDR3 contains 14 residues. Trimming removed 7 bases from V and 7 bases from J, with 17 bases in between. Germline CDR1 SNHLY, CDR2 FYNNEI. For the CDR3, the DNA is TGTGCCAGCACCCGGGAGGCAGGAGACCAGCCCCAGCATTTT. It yields the protein CASTREAGDQPQHF.

The CDR3 sequence is CASSQEAPWAGGNTQETQYF. The CDR3 DNA follows: TGTGCCAGCAGCCAAGAAGCCCCGTGGGCGGGGGGAAACACACAAGAGACCCAGTACTTC. The chain uses TRBV4-2 and TRBJ2-5, with TRBD2 identical over 8 bases. Losses at the gene ends were 0 bases for V and 2 bases for J; bases not matched to a gene: 17. The CDR3 has 20 residues. Germline V gives CDR1 LGHNA, CDR2 YNFKEQ.

The chain is built from TRBV19 and TRBJ2-7, with TRBD2 matching over 13 bases. V shed 5 bases and J 2 bases; nucleotides not matched to a gene: 3. The CDR3 totals 15 residues. Looked up from germline, CDR1 is LNHDA and CDR2 is SQIVND (reference sequence). CDR3 nucleotide sequence: TGTGCCAGTAGTGTACTAGCGGGAGGGACCTACGAGCAGTACTTC. It codes for CASSVLAGGTYEQYF.

The chain has TRBV15 and TRBJ1-1; no definite D call. The CDR3 has 13 amino acids. Germline V CDR1 and CDR2: LNHNV, YYDKDF (reference sequence). Trimming removed 1 base at V and 7 bases at J, with 10 bases between. Here the CDR3 DNA reads TGTGCCACCAGCAGAGCCGGGTCGAGTGAAGCTTTCTTT. Translated, it gives CATSRAGSSEAFF.

The chain links TRBV19 to TRBJ2-7; tentatively, D is TRBD1 (5 bases). Trimming stripped 7 bases from V and 0 bases from J, with 16 bases between. Germline V gene lookup returns CDR1 LNHDA and CDR2 SQIVND (reference sequence). The CDR3 contains 15 residues. The CDR3 sequence: CASKPGRPSSYEQYF. The CDR3, as DNA: TGTGCCAGTAAACCAGGGCGGCCGAGCTCCTACGAGCAGTACTTC.

Comment on this clone: A read error likely explains this, since a far larger clone differs by one base. Other nucleotide sequences from this sample produce the same CDR3. The chain joins TRBV11-2 to TRBJ2-3; the match to TRBD2 covers 12 bases. The CDR3 is 16 residues long. Trimming at V came to 5 bases and at J to 4 bases, leaving 7 bases not matched to a gene. Looked up from germline, CDR1 is SGHAT and CDR2 is FQNNGV. The CDR3 reads CASSQDLAGGPDTQYF. In DNA, the CDR3 is TGTGCCAGCAGCCAAGATCTAGCGGGAGGGCCAGATACGCAGTATTTT.

This clone occurred a few times. V usage is TRBV2 and J usage is TRBJ1-2, with unresolved D. This CDR3 contains 15 residues. Germline CDR1 reads SNHLY; CDR2 reads FYNNEI. Trimming cost V 6 bases and J 3 bases, with 17 bases left between them. DNA of the CDR3: TGTGCCAGCAGCTCCTTGAGGCAGATGGACTATGGCTACACCTTC. Protein sequence: CASSSLRQMDYGYTF.

The J gene is TRBJ2-7, the V gene TRBV5-1; the D gene is possibly TRBD1 (6 bases). TRBJ2-1 explains the end of the DNA better; the J call may be wrong. The CDR3 totals 12 residues. The V gene's germline CDR1 is SGHRS and CDR2 YFSETQ. CDR3: CASSLEGDEQFF. The CDR3 DNA follows: TGCGCCAGCAGCTTGGAGGGGGACGAGCAGTTCTTC.

This chain links TRBV6-1 with TRBJ2-1; TRBD2 aligns across 9 bases. This CDR3 is built from 17 residues. CDR1 and CDR2 (germline): MNHNS, SASEGT. V lost 0 bases, J lost 4 bases, and 7 bases stayed unmatched. The CDR3 DNA reads as TGTGCCAGCAGTGAAGCGGTATTAGCGGGGGCGTACAATGAGCAGTTCTTC. It codes for CASSEAVLAGAYNEQFF.

This sequence joins TRBV28 and TRBJ2-7; tentative D call: TRBD1 (5 bases). V was cut by 3 bases and J by 3 bases, with 12 bases left in between. Germline V gene sequence: CDR1 MDHEN, CDR2 SYDVKM. The length of the CDR3 is 14 residues. The CDR3 DNA is TGTGCCAGCAGTTTTTCTGGGGCAAACTACGAGCAGTACTTC. This codes for CASSFSGANYEQYF.

This clone was seen a handful of times. The chain employs TRBV30 and TRBJ2-5; D gene unclear. The CDR3 length is 15 residues. CDR1 and CDR2 (germline): GTSNPN, SVGIG (reference sequence). V was trimmed by 1 base and J by 4 bases, leaving 16 bases between them. In DNA, the CDR3 is TGTGCCTGGAGTGCGAAAAGGATTCGAGGAGAGACCCAGTACTTC. Amino acids: CAWSAKRIRGETQYF.

The genes are TRBV6-5 and TRBJ2-5; D perhaps matches TRBD2 (5 bases). The CDR3 length is 14 residues. Looked up from germline, CDR1 is MNHEY and CDR2 is SVGAGI. Deletions cut 6 bases from V and 4 bases from J, with 15 bases between. The CDR3 nucleotides are TGTGCCAGCAGCCGCGGAGGATCACTAGAGACCCAGTACTTC. As protein: CASSRGGSLETQYF.

CDR3 region: CASRTGGYEQYF. The CDR3 nucleotides are TGTGCCAGCAGGACAGGCGGGTACGAGCAGTACTTC. The chain couples TRBV6-5 to TRBJ2-7; weak D call: TRBD1 (6 bases). CDR1 is MNHEY, CDR2 SVGAGI, per germline. The CDR3 spans 12 residues. Trimming took 6 bases from V and 4 from J, leaving 10 bases between them.

About this clone itself: A junction end diverges from the germline sequence, so it may reflect a read error. V gene TRBV7-9 combines with J gene TRBJ2-7; D is possibly TRBD2 (6 bases). Looked up from germline, CDR1 is SEHNR and CDR2 is FQNEAQ (reference sequence). CDR3 size: 14 residues. The CDR3 loop reads CSSSPGGGSYEQYF. CDR3 in DNA: TGTTCCAGCAGCCCGGGTGGGGGGTCCTACGAGCAGTACTTC.

The chain employs TRBV28 and TRBJ2-7; D perhaps matches TRBD2 (5 bases). This CDR3 is 13 amino acids long. The germline gives CDR1 MDHEN, CDR2 SYDVKM. The germline V and J ends were trimmed by 8 bases and 3 bases, with 14 bases remaining between them. The CDR3 here is CASGRGPRYEQYF. The CDR3 DNA sequence: TGTGCCAGCGGTAGAGGGCCCCGCTACGAGCAGTACTTC.

This chain connects TRBV7-2 to TRBJ1-2, with D perhaps TRBD1 (6 bases). In germline, CDR1 is SGHTA, CDR2 FQGNSA. With 1 base removed from V and 3 bases from J, the gap between germline ends came to 9 bases. The CDR3 loop spans 14 amino acids. CDR3 sequence (DNA): TGTGCCAGCAGCTTAGGTCCAGGGGACTATGGCTACACCTTC. Amino acids: CASSLGPGDYGYTF.

The chain carries TRBV6-5 and TRBJ2-1, with D perhaps matching TRBD2 (5 bases). Germline-derived CDR1 and CDR2 are MNHEY and SVGAGI. This CDR3 has 15 amino acids. V shed 7 bases and J shed 2 bases, with 15 bases lying between them. This CDR3 reads CASTHGGSAYNEQFF. As DNA, the CDR3 is TGTGCCAGCACCCACGGCGGGTCCGCCTACAATGAGCAGTTCTTC.

The genes are TRBV19 and TRBJ1-2; a weak D match, TRBD1 (5 bases). V gave up 6 bases and J gave up 8 bases, with 19 bases separating them. The germline V gene has CDR1 LNHDA and CDR2 SQIVND (reference sequence). The CDR3 sequence is 14 residues long. In DNA, the CDR3 is TGTGCCAGTAGCCAACGGTCGGGTCAGGGAGGCTACACCTTC. Translating it yields CASSQRSGQGGYTF.

This chain uses TRBV18 with TRBJ2-1, with 7 bases fitting TRBD2. The CDR3 is 15 residues long. Germline CDR1 KGHSH, CDR2 LQKENI. V gave up 1 base and J gave up 4 bases; unmatched junction bases: 4. The CDR3 bases are TGTGCCAGCTCACCACGGGGGGGAAGATACAATGAGCAGTTCTTC. Translated: CASSPRGGRYNEQFF.

V usage is TRBV27 and J usage is TRBJ2-3; 10 nucleotides match TRBD1. The V gene end was trimmed by 9 bases and the J gene end by 7 bases; junction bases not matched to a gene: 7. CDR3 size: 13 residues. Germline V gives CDR1 MNHEY, CDR2 SMNVEV (reference sequence). The CDR3 bases are TGTGCCAGTGGGACAGGGGTCAGGAATACGCAGTATTTT. Amino acid sequence: CASGTGVRNTQYF.